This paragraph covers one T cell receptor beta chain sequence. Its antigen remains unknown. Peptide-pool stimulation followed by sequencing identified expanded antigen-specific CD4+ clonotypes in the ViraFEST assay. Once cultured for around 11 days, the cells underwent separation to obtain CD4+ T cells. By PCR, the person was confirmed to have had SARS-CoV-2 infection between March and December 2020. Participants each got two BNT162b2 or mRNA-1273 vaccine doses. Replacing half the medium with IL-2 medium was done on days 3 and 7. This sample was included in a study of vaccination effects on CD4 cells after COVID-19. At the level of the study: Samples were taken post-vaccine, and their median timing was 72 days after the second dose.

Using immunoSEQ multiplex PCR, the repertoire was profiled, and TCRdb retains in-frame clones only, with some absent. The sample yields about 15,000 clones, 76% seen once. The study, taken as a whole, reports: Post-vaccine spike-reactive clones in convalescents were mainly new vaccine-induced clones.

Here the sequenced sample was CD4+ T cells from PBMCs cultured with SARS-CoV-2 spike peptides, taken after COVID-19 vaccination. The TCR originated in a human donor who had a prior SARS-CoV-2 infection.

The CDR3 nucleotides are TGTGCCAGCAGGGGGACCCTGAACTATGGCTACACCTTC. Protein product: CASRGTLNYGYTF. V usage is TRBV12-3 or TRBV12-4 and J usage is TRBJ1-2; D is possibly TRBD1 (5 bases). V was pared by 6 bases and J by 2 bases, with 10 bases between. This CDR3 contains 13 residues.